A selection of T cell receptor beta chains follows, all from one sample in a study of human thymus T cells. Using immunoSEQ multiplex PCR, the repertoire was profiled, and TCRdb retains in-frame clones only, with some absent. The sample has around 44,000 clones, around 94% seen once. Sequencing was performed on blood. These receptors all come from a boy under three years old with a congenital heart defect but otherwise immunologically healthy. Each CDR3 is given with its conserved first and last residue. D genes are given only for firm matches. Not every row has a clone size; where given, it reads once, few, many or a size class.

cdr3_length: 14; v_call: TRBV5-1; clone_size: -; j_call: TRBJ1-2; d_call: -; cdr3_nt: TGCGCCAGCAGCTTGGTAGGGTCGGACTATGGCTACACCTTC; cdr3_aa: CASSLVGSDYGYTF
cdr3_length: 16; v_call: TRBV27; clone_size: -; j_call: TRBJ2-3; d_call: -; cdr3_nt: TGTGCCAGCAGTTTCGGGGACGGACCGAGCACAGATACGCAGTATTTT; cdr3_aa: CASSFGDGPSTDTQYF
cdr3_length: 14; v_call: TRBV18; clone_size: -; j_call: TRBJ1-1; d_call: TRBD1; cdr3_nt: TGTGCCAGCTCCTCGGGACAGTTGAGGACTGAAGCTTTCTTT; cdr3_aa: CASSSGQLRTEAFF
cdr3_length: 13; v_call: TRBV10-3; clone_size: -; j_call: TRBJ1-3; d_call: -; cdr3_nt: TGTGCCATCAGTGAAGGGGCTGGAAACACCATATATTTT; cdr3_aa: CAISEGAGNTIYF
cdr3_length: 15; v_call: TRBV19; clone_size: -; j_call: TRBJ2-7; d_call: TRBD2; cdr3_nt: TGTGCCAGTAGCCCCGCGGGTCGCGGGGGTTACGAGCAGTACTTC; cdr3_aa: CASSPAGRGGYEQYF
cdr3_length: 13; v_call: TRBV9; clone_size: -; j_call: TRBJ1-2; d_call: -; cdr3_nt: TGTGCCAGCACGGGCCAGGGACGCTATGGCTACACCTTC; cdr3_aa: CASTGQGRYGYTF
cdr3_length: 15; v_call: TRBV5-4; clone_size: -; j_call: TRBJ2-2; d_call: -; cdr3_nt: TGTGCCAGCAGCTTGGGGGGACTTCCCCCGGGGGAGCTGTTTTTT; cdr3_aa: CASSLGGLPPGELFF
cdr3_length: 12; v_call: TRBV5-6; clone_size: -; j_call: TRBJ1-6; d_call: -; cdr3_nt: TGTGCCAGCAGCTTGTTTAATTCACCCCTCCACTTT; cdr3_aa: CASSLFNSPLHF
cdr3_length: 15; v_call: TRBV4-1; clone_size: -; j_call: TRBJ1-2; d_call: TRBD1; cdr3_nt: TGCGCCAGCAGCCAAGGACAGGGAAGGTTTGCTGGCTACACCTTC; cdr3_aa: CASSQGQGRFAGYTF
cdr3_length: 14; v_call: TRBV5-1; clone_size: once; j_call: TRBJ2-7; d_call: TRBD2; cdr3_nt: TGCGCCAGCAGCTTGGCCGGGACTAGCTACGAGCAGTACTTC; cdr3_aa: CASSLAGTSYEQYF
cdr3_length: 13; v_call: TRBV6-5; clone_size: -; j_call: TRBJ2-7; d_call: TRBD1; cdr3_nt: TGTGCCAGCAGCGGACAGGGGACCTACGAGCAGTACTTC; cdr3_aa: CASSGQGTYEQYF
cdr3_length: 15; v_call: TRBV7-6; clone_size: -; j_call: TRBJ2-1; d_call: -; cdr3_nt: TGTGCCAGCAGCTTAGAAGGGGGGGCCTTCAATGAGCAGTTCTTC; cdr3_aa: CASSLEGGAFNEQFF
cdr3_length: 14; v_call: TRBV5-6; clone_size: -; j_call: TRBJ1-2; d_call: TRBD1; cdr3_nt: TGTGCCAGCAGCTTGGGGACAGGGCATCCTGGCTACACCTTC; cdr3_aa: CASSLGTGHPGYTF
cdr3_length: 16; v_call: TRBV4-1; clone_size: -; j_call: TRBJ1-6; d_call: -; cdr3_nt: TGCGCCAGCAGCCGAGCGAGCGAGGGAAAGAATTCACCCCTCCACTTT; cdr3_aa: CASSRASEGKNSPLHF
cdr3_length: 12; v_call: TRBV19; clone_size: -; j_call: TRBJ2-5; d_call: -; cdr3_nt: TGTGCCAGTAGTATAGATGCAAAGACCCAGTACTTC; cdr3_aa: CASSIDAKTQYF
cdr3_length: 15; v_call: TRBV19; clone_size: -; j_call: TRBJ1-2; d_call: -; cdr3_nt: TGTGCCAGTAGTATTCGTCACAGGGAGAGATATGGCTACACCTTC; cdr3_aa: CASSIRHRERYGYTF
cdr3_length: 13; v_call: TRBV14; clone_size: -; j_call: TRBJ1-2; d_call: TRBD1; cdr3_nt: TGTGCCAGCAGCTATGGGACAGTTTATGGCTACACCTTC; cdr3_aa: CASSYGTVYGYTF